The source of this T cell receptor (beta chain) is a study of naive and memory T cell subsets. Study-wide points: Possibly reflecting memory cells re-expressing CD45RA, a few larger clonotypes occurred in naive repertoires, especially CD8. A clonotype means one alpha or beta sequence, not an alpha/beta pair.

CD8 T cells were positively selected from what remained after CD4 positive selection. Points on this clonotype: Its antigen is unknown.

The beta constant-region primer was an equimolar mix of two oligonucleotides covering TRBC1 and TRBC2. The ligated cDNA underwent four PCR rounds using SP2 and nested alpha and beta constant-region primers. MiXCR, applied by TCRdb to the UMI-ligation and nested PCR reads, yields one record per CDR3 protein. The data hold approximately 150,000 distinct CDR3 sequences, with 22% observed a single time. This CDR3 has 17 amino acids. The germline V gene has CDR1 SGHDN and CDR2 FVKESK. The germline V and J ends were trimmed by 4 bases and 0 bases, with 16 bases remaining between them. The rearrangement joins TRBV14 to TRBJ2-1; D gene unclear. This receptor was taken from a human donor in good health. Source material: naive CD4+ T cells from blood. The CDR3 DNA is TGTGCCAGCAGCCCTGGGATACCCACGGGCTCCTACAATGAGCAGTTCTTC. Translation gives CASSPGIPTGSYNEQFF.